These 8 T cell receptor beta chains were all obtained from the same sample, sequenced in a study of T cell responses to AZD1222 COVID-19 vaccine (dated by TCRdb to the early 2020s). The receptor library was made with the immunoSEQ multiplex PCR assay. Sourced from immuneACCESS, this table was stored by TCRdb with only in-frame sequences that have V and J called. A share of the clones is absent; for the studies checked, an unresolved V gene accounts for under half, and the remainder has no known explanation. The sample table records 100,000 to 150,000 clones; roughly 92% of these occur just once. In total, the top ten clones hold roughly 1% of the sample. The time point label here, explained by the study, means: about 28 days (+/-7) after the second vaccine dose. The sequencing used peripheral blood, collected 28 days after the second AZD1222 dose. Receptors originate from an adult who received the AZD1222 COVID-19 vaccine.

The gene calls are TRBV5-4 and TRBJ2-5, with unresolved D. CDR1 SGHNT and CDR2 YYREEE come from the germline V gene (reference sequence). The CDR3 covers 14 residues. V shed 0 bases and J shed 2 bases, with 8 bases lying between them. The CDR3: CASSLGHPQETQYF. The CDR3 DNA reads as TGTGCCAGCAGCTTGGGACACCCACAAGAGACCCAGTACTTC.

The chain joins TRBV7-2 to TRBJ1-3; 11 positions agree with TRBD1. Germline CDR1 and CDR2: SGHTA and FQGNSA. With 5 bases clipped from V and 2 bases from J, the junction kept 2 bases outside the gene matches. This CDR3 has 15 amino acids. For the CDR3, the DNA is TGTGCCAGCAGCCCGGGACAGGGGGCTGGAAACACCATATATTTT. Amino acid sequence: CASSPGQGAGNTIYF.

The chain uses TRBV29-1 and TRBJ1-3; no firm D call. Germline assignment: CDR1 SQVTM and CDR2 ANQGSEA. This CDR3 region has 12 residues. Between the trimmed V and J ends, which lost 2 bases and 5 bases, there was a span of 7 bases. The CDR3, as DNA: TGCAGCGTTGAAAGGACGAGAAACACCATATATTTT. Amino acid sequence: CSVERTRNTIYF.

This clone occurred once. Here the CDR3 DNA reads TGCGCCAGCCGCGGGGAACAGGGCTGCTCTGGGGCCAACGTCCTGACTTTC. It encodes CASRGEQGCSGANVLTF. The chain has TRBV10-1 and TRBJ2-6; the D call may be TRBD1 or TRBD2 (6 bases each). CDR1 is WNHNN and CDR2 is SYGVQD in the germline V gene (reference sequence). CDR3 length: 17 residues. The germline V and J ends were trimmed by 8 bases and 0 bases, with 17 bases remaining between them.

The rearrangement uses TRBV6-5 and TRBJ2-7; TRBD2 is a possible D gene (6 bases). CDR1 is MNHEY, CDR2 SVGAGI, per germline. The V end was cut by 0 bases, the J end by 5 bases, with 8 bases between. The CDR3 runs 13 residues. The CDR3 nucleotides read TGTGCCAGCAGTTACTCGGGGGGAAACGAGCAGTACTTC. It codes for CASSYSGGNEQYF.

The J gene is TRBJ1-4, the V gene TRBV3-1 (or the pseudogene TRBV3-2); D gene ambiguous. CDR1 and CDR2 (germline): LGHDT, YNNKEL (reference sequence). The V gene lost 0 bases and the J gene lost 11 bases, with 10 bases spanning the gap. The CDR3 totals 13 residues. In nucleotides, the CDR3 is TGTGCCAGCAGCCAAGACCAGCGAGATAAACTGTTTTTT. It encodes CASSQDQRDKLFF.

The chain carries TRBV28 and TRBJ2-7, with TRBD2 as a possible D gene (6 bases). Trimming shortened V by 5 bases and J by 0 bases, and 17 bases separated the two germline ends. Germline V CDR1 and CDR2: MDHEN, SYDVKM. This CDR3 region has 16 residues. The CDR3 nucleotides read TGTGCCAGCAGTCCGTTTTTCCGGAGGGCCTCCTACGAGCAGTACTTC. It encodes CASSPFFRRASYEQYF.

This rearrangement joins TRBV19 to TRBJ2-2; D may match TRBD1 or TRBD2 (7 bases each). The germline gives CDR1 LNHDA, CDR2 SQIVND (reference sequence). The V and J ends lost 7 bases and 5 bases respectively, with 14 bases between them. This CDR3 comprises 14 residues. CDR3 region: CASTRQGGTGELFF. CDR3 bases: TGTGCCAGTACGAGACAGGGAGGGACCGGGGAGCTGTTTTTT.